This note documents a single TCR beta chain sequence. Across about two dozen US areas, participants ranged in age from about 18 to 90 years. How the authors handled the data: Quantification of nucleated cells was approximated via reference gene primer amplification. This table comes from immunoSEQ multiplex PCR, and its TCRdb copy is limited to in-frame clones, with some not included. V, J and clone size are those of that table, while D and trimming were read from the DNA. The sample includes around 250,000 clones, around 93% of them seen just once. The sample comes from a study of blood T cell repertoires in COVID-19. Study overall: T cells, B-cell-depleted T cells, or PBMCs supplied cDNA or gDNA.

The germline gives CDR1 WSHSY, CDR2 SAAADI. This CDR3 is 12 amino acids long. V gave up 7 bases and J gave up 2 bases, with 5 bases separating them. The source is a human donor in a cohort exposed to, infected with or recovered from COVID-19 (not recorded which). The donor label of this sample is uncertain. Specimen: PBMCs or T cells enriched from blood (not recorded which). The J gene is TRBJ2-2, the V gene TRBV10-2; D gene uncertain. The CDR3 sequence is CASTINTGELFF. CDR3 nucleotide sequence: TGCGCCAGCACAATTAACACCGGGGAGCTGTTTTTT.